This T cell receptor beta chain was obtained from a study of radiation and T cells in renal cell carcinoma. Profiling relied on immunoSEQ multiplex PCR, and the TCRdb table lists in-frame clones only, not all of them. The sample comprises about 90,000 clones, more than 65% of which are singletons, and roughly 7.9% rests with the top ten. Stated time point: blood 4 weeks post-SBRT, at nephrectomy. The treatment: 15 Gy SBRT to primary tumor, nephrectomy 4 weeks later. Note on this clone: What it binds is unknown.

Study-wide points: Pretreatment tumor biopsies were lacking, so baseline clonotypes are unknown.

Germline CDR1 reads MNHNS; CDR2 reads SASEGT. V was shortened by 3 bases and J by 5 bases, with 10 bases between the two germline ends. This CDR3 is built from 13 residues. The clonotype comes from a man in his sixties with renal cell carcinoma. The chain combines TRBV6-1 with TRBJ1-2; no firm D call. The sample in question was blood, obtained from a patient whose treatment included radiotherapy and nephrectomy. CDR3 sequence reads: CASSDSGKYGYTF. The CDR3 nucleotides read TGTGCCAGCAGTGACTCGGGGAAGTATGGCTACACCTTC.